This entry describes one TCR beta chain. Its antigen is still unknown. Base qualities are missing; no much larger clone stands one base away. In the prospective study, participants were about 18 to 95 years old, resided in about two dozen geographic areas of the United States, and were enrolled through a virtual design. To assign participants to cohorts, the prospective study relied on clinical history that participants themselves reported in a screening survey and a study questionnaire. Recovered participants in ImmuneRACE Cohort 3 were defined as having two consecutive negative NP/OP PCR tests, clearance from a healthcare professional, or resolution of symptoms. In the prospective study, whole blood, serum and a nasopharyngeal or oropharyngeal swab were collected from each participant by mobile phlebotomists. Over a roughly 2-month period, participants in the prospective study had the option of providing additional blood draws and questionnaires. Prospective study blood samples were shipped either frozen or at room temperature before DNA extraction.

This sample stems from a study of blood T cell repertoires in COVID-19 (dated by TCRdb to 2019 to 2021). Study-wide context: Samples from collaborators originated in the United States, Italy and Spain and spanned both the acute and convalescent phases of COVID-19. The prospective study material was composed of cDNA or gDNA derived from T cells, B-cell-depleted T cells, or PBMCs. The dataset comprised deeply sampled blood TCRbeta repertoires from subjects exposed to, actively infected with, or recovered from COVID-19. The repertoires were released in a freely available public database intended as a resource for research on the immune response to SARS-CoV-2. The samples were drawn from the first 160 participants of the ongoing ImmuneRACE study and from 950 to 1,500 subjects provided by 6 global collaborators. Nearly every sample came with metadata listing a de-identified subject ID, COVID-19 status, age in years and sex. Where available, HLA class I and class II types were obtained from metadata supplied by the sample provider rather than from assay-based typing.

Here is what the overall study found, with its caveats: The quantity of clinical and demographic metadata differed by source and by participant and was supplied without curation.

According to the germline V gene, CDR1 reads MDHEN and CDR2 reads SYDVKM. From the cysteine through the phenylalanine, the CDR3 covers 13 amino acids. Only the CDR3 portion is preserved as DNA: 39 bases, with reading frame beginning at the first base. The junction shows trimming of 8 bases on V and 0 bases on J, plus 11 bases between the germline ends. TCRbeta CDR3 regions were amplified from genomic DNA using the immunoSEQ Assay, a bias-controlled multiplex PCR. The original methods were these. Within the assay, amplification of reference gene primers was used to estimate how many nucleated cells each sample contained. Sequence reads were collapsed and filtered to measure the absolute abundance of every unique TCRbeta CDR3 rearrangement. Productive Simpson clonality was computed per sample as the square root of Simpson's diversity index over productive rearrangements. TCRdb mirrors the immuneACCESS table, restricted to in-frame sequences. Some clones are absent from its copies; in checked studies, under half trace to an unresolved V gene, and the reason for the others is unknown. The V and J calls and the clone size are those of that table, but D and trimming were determined from the DNA. This sample has 150,000 to 200,000 clones in its table, and roughly 90% of those were observed once. The ten largest clonotypes hold roughly 8.1% of the sample.

Sequenced material: PBMCs or T cells enriched from blood (not recorded which). This sequence originates from a woman between 18 and 29 years old who had recovered from COVID-19. This chain joins TRBV28 to TRBJ2-7; the D gene cannot be resolved reliably. The DNA is TGTGCCAGCCACCCGACGGGCTCCTACGAGCAGTACTTC. This translates into CASHPTGSYEQYF.